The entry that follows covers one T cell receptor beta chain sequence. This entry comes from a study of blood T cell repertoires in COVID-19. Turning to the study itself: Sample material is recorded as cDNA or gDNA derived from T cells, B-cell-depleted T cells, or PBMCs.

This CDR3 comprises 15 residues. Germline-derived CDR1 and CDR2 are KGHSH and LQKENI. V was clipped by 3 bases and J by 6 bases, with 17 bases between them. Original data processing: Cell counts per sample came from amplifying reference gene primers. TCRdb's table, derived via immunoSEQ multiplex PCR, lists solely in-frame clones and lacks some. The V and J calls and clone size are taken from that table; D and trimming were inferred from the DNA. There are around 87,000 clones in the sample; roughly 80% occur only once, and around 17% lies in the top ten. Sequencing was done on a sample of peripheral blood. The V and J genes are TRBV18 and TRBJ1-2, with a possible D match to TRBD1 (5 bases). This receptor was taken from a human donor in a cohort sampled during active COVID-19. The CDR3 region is CASSPQRDGTNGYTF. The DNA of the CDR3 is TGTGCCAGCTCACCCCAACGGGACGGGACTAATGGCTACACCTTC.